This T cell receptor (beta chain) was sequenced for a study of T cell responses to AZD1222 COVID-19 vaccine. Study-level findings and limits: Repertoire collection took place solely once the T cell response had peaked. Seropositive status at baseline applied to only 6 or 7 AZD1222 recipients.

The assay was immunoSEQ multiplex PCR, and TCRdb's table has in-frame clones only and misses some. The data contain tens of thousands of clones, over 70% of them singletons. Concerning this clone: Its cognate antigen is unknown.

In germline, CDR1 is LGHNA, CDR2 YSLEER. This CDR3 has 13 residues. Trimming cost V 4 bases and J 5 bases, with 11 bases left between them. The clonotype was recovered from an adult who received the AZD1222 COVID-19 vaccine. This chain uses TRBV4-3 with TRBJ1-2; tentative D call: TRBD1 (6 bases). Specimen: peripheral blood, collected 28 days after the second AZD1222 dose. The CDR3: CASSPDSRYGYTF. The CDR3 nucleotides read TGCGCCAGCAGCCCGGACAGTCGATATGGCTACACCTTC.